This TCR beta chain stems from a study of blood T cell repertoires in COVID-19. V gave up 3 bases and J gave up 5 bases, with 13 bases separating them. In germline, CDR1 is SGHTA, CDR2 FQGNSA. This CDR3 has 14 amino acids. Sequencing was performed with immunoSEQ multiplex PCR; in TCRdb, only in-frame clones are kept and a portion is missing. This sample carries almost 500,000 clones, 88% of them seen once, and the ten largest clones take 8% to 9.5%. The chain combines TRBV7-2 with TRBJ1-1; TRBD1 might be the D (5 bases). Sequencing was carried out using PBMCs or T cells enriched from blood (not recorded which). The receptor was isolated from a woman in her sixties or seventies who had recovered from COVID-19. The CDR3 is CASSLEGRRTEAFF. CDR3 nucleotide sequence: TGTGCCAGCAGCTTGGAGGGGCGAAGGACTGAAGCTTTCTTT.